One sample yielded the 25 T cell receptor beta chains listed below, sequenced in a study of T cell changes during pregnancy in multiple sclerosis. Sequencing was performed with immunoSEQ multiplex PCR; in TCRdb, only in-frame clones are kept and a portion is missing. The repertoire has roughly 61,000 clones, over 85% of them found once; the top ten carry roughly 3.3%. This specimen was peripheral blood, taken in the first trimester of pregnancy. The receptors were sampled from a female donor in good health, enrolled as a control in a pregnancy study.

The chain joins TRBV30 to TRBJ2-4; the match to TRBD1 covers 7 bases. Germline lookup yields CDR1 GTSNPN and CDR2 SVGIG (reference sequence). Trimming took 2 bases from V and 1 from J; bases not matched to a gene: 2. This CDR3 is built from 14 residues. The CDR3 protein is CAWSMTGAKNIQYF. CDR3 sequence (DNA): TGTGCCTGGAGTATGACAGGGGCCAAAAACATTCAGTACTTC.

V usage is TRBV6-6 and J usage is TRBJ1-1; possibly TRBD1 for D (6 bases). Germline V gives CDR1 MNHNY, CDR2 SVGAGI (reference sequence). V shed 6 bases and J shed 0 bases, with 11 bases lying between them. The CDR3 totals 14 residues. CDR3 loop: CASSPDSLNTEAFF. The CDR3 DNA reads as TGTGCCAGCAGCCCGGACAGCTTGAACACTGAAGCTTTCTTT.

The chain recombines TRBV6-1 with TRBJ2-7; 7 positions agree with TRBD2. The CDR3 contains 15 residues. V shed 4 bases and J 1 base; nucleotides not matched to a gene: 7. The germline CDR1 and CDR2 sequences are MNHNS and SASEGT. The CDR3 nucleotides read TGTGCCAGCAGTGCTTTGGGCGGGAGTTCCTACGAGCAGTACTTC. This encodes CASSALGGSSYEQYF.

The chain employs TRBV6-5 and TRBJ1-2; tentative D call: TRBD1 (5 bases). This CDR3 contains 15 residues. Trimming stripped 1 base from V and 4 bases from J, with 13 bases between. Germline CDR1 MNHEY, CDR2 SVGAGI. CDR3 coding DNA: TGTGCCAGCAGTTACTACCTCCAGGGCCCCTATGGCTACACCTTC. As protein: CASSYYLQGPYGYTF.

This rearrangement joins TRBV19 to TRBJ2-4; maybe TRBD1 (6 bases). This CDR3 has 15 residues. Trimming pared 2 bases from V and 1 base from J, leaving 9 bases between. The germline CDR1 and CDR2 sequences are LNHDA and SQIVND (reference sequence). CDR3 DNA sequence: TGTGCCAGTAGTATAAGTAGGGGGGCCAAAAACATTCAGTACTTC. Translation: CASSISRGAKNIQYF.

V is TRBV28 and J is TRBJ2-5; TRBD1 matches at 8 bases. V dropped 8 bases and J dropped 5; count of bases not matched to a gene: 10. Germline V lookup: CDR1 MDHEN, CDR2 SYDVKM. There are 14 residues in the CDR3. CDR3 in DNA: TGTGCCAGCGTACAAGGGACAGGTTTGGAGACCCAGTACTTC. Translated: CASVQGTGLETQYF.

The chain links TRBV14 to TRBJ1-2; weak D call: TRBD1 (5 bases). Trimming shortened V by 4 bases and J by 8 bases, and 14 bases separated the two germline ends. Per the germline V gene, CDR1 is SGHDN and CDR2 is FVKESK. The CDR3 consists of 13 residues. CDR3 residues: CASSLRRVGGYTF. The CDR3 bases are TGTGCCAGCAGCCTTCGCAGGGTAGGCGGCTACACCTTC.

V is TRBV7-2 and J is TRBJ2-5; 8 bases match TRBD2. Germline V lookup: CDR1 SGHTA, CDR2 FQGNSA. The ends lost 2 bases at V and 5 bases at J; junction bases unmatched: 7. The CDR3 is 15 residues long. The CDR3 DNA is TGTGCCAGCAGCTTACAGCCCAGCGGGAGCGAGACCCAGTACTTC. Translated: CASSLQPSGSETQYF.

The chain carries TRBV11-3 and TRBJ2-3; D may be TRBD1 (6 bases). The ends were cut back, 6 bases at V and 4 bases at J, with 17 bases in the middle. This CDR3 has 15 amino acids. CDR1 SGHNT and CDR2 YENEEA come from the germline V gene. Here the CDR3 DNA reads TGTGCCAGCAGTTCCGGGACACCCCTCCCAGATACGCAGTATTTT. It specifies CASSSGTPLPDTQYF.

The chain has TRBV11-3 and TRBJ1-2, with 8 bases lining up with TRBD1. V lost 2 bases to trimming and J lost 7 bases; unmatched junction nucleotides: 3. Per the germline V gene, CDR1 is SGHNT and CDR2 is YENEEA. CDR3 length: 13 amino acids. CDR3 DNA sequence: TGTGCCAGCAGCTTAAACGACAGGGGTGGCTACACCTTC. It codes for CASSLNDRGGYTF.

The chain uses TRBV5-4 and TRBJ2-5, with 10 bases identical to TRBD2. J was trimmed by 2 bases and V by 3 bases; bases with no gene match: 7. In germline, CDR1 is SGHNT, CDR2 YYREEE (reference sequence). The CDR3 sequence is 16 residues long. CDR3: CASSWGLAGGQETQYF. In nucleotides, the CDR3 is TGTGCCAGCAGCTGGGGTTTAGCGGGGGGTCAAGAGACCCAGTACTTC.

The chain links TRBV10-1 to TRBJ1-1, with a tentative D call TRBD1 (6 bases). Per germline, CDR1 WNHNN and CDR2 SYGVQD (reference sequence). The CDR3 extends over 15 amino acids. CDR3 coding DNA: TGCGTACGTTTAGGGGTGGGGGCGCCCTACACTGAAGCTTTCTTT. It yields the protein CVRLGVGAPYTEAFF.

The rearrangement uses TRBV5-1 and TRBJ2-5, with D perhaps TRBD1 (5 bases). Germline V lookup: CDR1 SGHRS, CDR2 YFSETQ. V lost 1 base, J lost 5 bases, and 6 bases lay in between. CDR3 size: 12 residues. CDR3: CASSLSGETQYF. The CDR3 coding sequence is TGCGCCAGCAGCTTGTCAGGGGAGACCCAGTACTTC.

This clone is a singleton in its sample. The V call is TRBV27, the J call TRBJ2-1; 8 bases align to TRBD2. The trim removed 3 bases at V and 5 bases at J, leaving 6 bases unmatched. This CDR3 has 15 amino acids. The germline CDR1 and CDR2 sequences are MNHEY and SMNVEV (reference sequence). The CDR3 is CASSFIGLADNEQFF. The CDR3 region has the DNA TGTGCCAGCAGTTTTATCGGACTAGCTGACAATGAGCAGTTCTTC.

This chain uses TRBV9 with TRBJ1-3; tentatively, D is TRBD1 (6 bases). Trimming removed 3 bases at V and 0 bases at J, with 13 bases between. This CDR3 region has 16 residues. Germline V gene sequence: CDR1 SGDLS, CDR2 YYNGEE. CDR3 DNA sequence: TGTGCCAGCAGCGGCTCACCAGGGGACTCTGGAAACACCATATATTTT. Translation: CASSGSPGDSGNTIYF.

The J gene is TRBJ2-5, the V gene TRBV7-9; 7 nucleotides line up with TRBD2. The CDR3 covers 12 residues. Trimming removed 2 bases from V and 7 bases from J; junction bases left unmatched: 1. Germline values: CDR1 SEHNR, CDR2 FQNEAQ (reference sequence). The CDR3 DNA follows: TGTGCCAGCAGCTTAACGGGAGGGACCCAGTACTTC. Its translation is CASSLTGGTQYF.

The chain joins TRBV7-2 to TRBJ2-7, with D perhaps matching TRBD1 (6 bases). Trimming took 4 bases from V and 5 from J, leaving 9 bases between them. The CDR3 has 12 residues. Germline assignment: CDR1 SGHTA and CDR2 FQGNSA. For the CDR3, the DNA is TGTGCCAGCAGCTACTACAGGGACGAGCAGTACTTC. This codes for CASSYYRDEQYF. Variable domain in full (rest from reference TRBV7-2 and TRBJ2-7): GAGVSQSPSNKVTEKGKDVELRCDPISGHTALYWYRQSLGQGLEFLIYFQGNSAPDKSGLPSDRFSAERTGGSVSTLTIQRTQQEDSAVYLCASSYYRDEQYFGPGTRLTVT.

The chain has TRBV7-2 and TRBJ2-1, with 9 bases lining up with TRBD2. Germline V gene data show CDR1 as SGHTA and CDR2 as FQGNSA. Losses at the gene ends were 5 bases for V and 5 bases for J; bases not matched to a gene: 7. This CDR3 is 15 amino acids long. CDR3 residues: CASSRIAGVNNEQFF. The CDR3 DNA reads as TGTGCCAGCAGCCGGATAGCGGGGGTTAACAATGAGCAGTTCTTC. The complete variable domain, with remaining parts taken from reference TRBV7-2 and TRBJ2-1, reads GAGVSQSPSNKVTEKGKDVELRCDPISGHTALYWYRQSLGQGLEFLIYFQGNSAPDKSGLPSDRFSAERTGGSVSTLTIQRTQQEDSAVYLCASSRIAGVNNEQFFGPGTRLTVL.

This chain links TRBV7-9 with TRBJ1-1; possible D gene TRBD1, 6 bases. The CDR3 runs 14 residues. Germline V gene sequence: CDR1 SEHNR, CDR2 FQNEAQ (reference sequence). Trimming shortened V by 5 bases and J by 2 bases, and 12 bases separated the two germline ends. CDR3 nucleotide sequence: TGTGCCAGCAGCCCCGGGACATTCAACACTGAAGCTTTCTTT. Translated, it gives CASSPGTFNTEAFF. The full variable domain, completed using reference TRBV7-9 and TRBJ1-1, is DTGVSQNPRHKITKRGQNVTFRCDPISEHNRLYWYRQTLGQGPEFLTYFQNEAQLEKSRLLSDRFSAERPKGSFSTLEIQRTEQGDSAMYLCASSPGTFNTEAFFGQGTRLTVV.

The chain couples TRBV5-4 to TRBJ1-2; D unclear. Trimming took off 3 bases at V and 8 bases at J, with 17 bases between the two ends. The CDR3 is made up of 14 amino acids. CDR1 and CDR2 from the germline V gene are SGHNT and YYREEE (reference sequence). Here the CDR3 reads CASSSFGGQIGYTF. In nucleotides, the CDR3 is TGTGCCAGCAGCTCTTTTGGAGGGCAGATAGGCTACACCTTC.

The chain has TRBV27 and TRBJ1-2, with a tentative D call TRBD1 (6 bases). CDR1 is MNHEY, CDR2 SMNVEV, per germline (reference sequence). Trimming took off 3 bases at V and 6 bases at J, with 17 bases between the two ends. The CDR3 covers 15 residues. The CDR3 sequence is CASSFSVLTGDGYTF. CDR3 in DNA: TGTGCCAGCAGTTTCTCCGTACTGACAGGAGATGGCTACACCTTC.

This clone has just a few counts. The chain combines TRBV5-5 with TRBJ1-2; D ambiguous. The CDR3 loop spans 14 amino acids. Looked up from germline, CDR1 is SGHKS and CDR2 is YYEKEE (reference sequence). Between the trimmed V and J ends, which lost 2 bases and 4 bases, there was a span of 12 bases. CDR3 region: CASSLERTLYGYTF. The DNA of the CDR3 is TGTGCCAGCAGCTTAGAACGCACTCTCTATGGCTACACCTTC.

The chain is built from TRBV5-6 and TRBJ2-5; D perhaps matches TRBD2 (7 bases). Germline CDR1 and CDR2: SGHDT and YYEEEE. V lost 1 base and J 5 bases, leaving 15 bases between the germline ends. This CDR3 spans 15 amino acids. The CDR3: CASSLYGGGLETQYF. CDR3 nucleotides: TGTGCCAGCAGCTTGTATGGGGGGGGCCTGGAGACCCAGTACTTC.

The rearrangement uses TRBV9 and TRBJ1-3, with D hard to call. V was cut by 0 bases and J by 4 bases, with 11 bases left in between. Germline CDR1 and CDR2: SGDLS and YYNGEE. The length of the CDR3 is 15 residues. The CDR3: CASSVEALTGNTIYF. The CDR3 nucleotides read TGTGCCAGCAGCGTAGAGGCCTTGACAGGAAACACCATATATTTT. Complete variable domain (other parts from reference TRBV9 and TRBJ1-3): DSGVTQTPKHLITATGQRVTLRCSPRSGDLSVYWYQQSLDQGLQFLIQYYNGEERAKGNILERFSAQQFPDLHSELNLSSLELGDSALYFCASSVEALTGNTIYFGEGSWLTVV.

V is TRBV27 and J is TRBJ2-3; 9 nucleotides match TRBD1. Germline CDR1 reads MNHEY; CDR2 reads SMNVEV (reference sequence). Trimming took 4 bases from V and 3 from J; bases not matched to a gene: 5. There are 15 residues in the CDR3. CDR3 residues: CASSSGQGRTDTQYF. CDR3 in DNA: TGTGCCAGCAGTTCAGGACAGGGGAGGACAGATACGCAGTATTTT.